The 29 T cell receptor beta chains reported below all come from one sample, sequenced in a study of T cell responses to AZD1222 COVID-19 vaccine. Profiling relied on immunoSEQ multiplex PCR, and the TCRdb table lists in-frame clones only, not all of them. The data show 200,000 or so clones, 94% seen once. The source material was peripheral blood, sampled on day 0 of AZD1222 vaccination. The origin of the receptors is an adult in good health.

The V call is TRBV5-1, the J call TRBJ1-1; 10 bases are shared with TRBD1. J gave up 5 bases and V 0 bases, and 4 bases lay outside the gene matches. The CDR3 extends over 15 amino acids. CDR1 is SGHRS, CDR2 YFSETQ, per germline. The CDR3 coding sequence is TGCGCCAGCAGCTTGGGGGGACAGGGGTGGACTGAAGCTTTCTTT. Protein product: CASSLGGQGWTEAFF.

Details on this clone: One junction end disagrees with the germline gene, perhaps due to a read error. This sequence joins TRBV6-5 and TRBJ2-7; 10 nucleotides align to TRBD1. CDR1 is MNHEY, CDR2 SVGAGI, per germline. There are 12 residues in the CDR3. CDR3 residues: CASSTPGQGIFF. The CDR3 DNA reads TGTGCCAGCAGTACGCCGGGACAGGGGATATTTTTC.

V usage is TRBV6-6 and J usage is TRBJ2-7; 8 bases agree with TRBD1. With V trimmed by 10 bases and J by 6 bases, 5 bases remained unmatched. This CDR3 is 11 amino acids long. Germline V gene sequence: CDR1 MNHNY, CDR2 SVGAGI (reference sequence). Written as DNA, the CDR3 is TGTGCCACCCAGGGGGCAAGCGAGCAGTACTTC. It translates to CATQGASEQYF.

J is TRBJ1-2 and V is TRBV29-1; tentative D call: TRBD1 (5 bases). This CDR3 region has 14 residues. The V end lost 5 bases, the J end lost 4 bases, and 17 bases lay between the germline ends. Germline values: CDR1 SQVTM, CDR2 ANQGSEA. The CDR3 reads CSVLPWGSSYGYTF. The CDR3 DNA is TGCAGCGTTCTCCCCTGGGGCAGTAGCTATGGCTACACCTTC.

J is TRBJ2-1 and V is TRBV5-1, with TRBD2 as a possible D gene (5 bases). In germline, CDR1 is SGHRS, CDR2 YFSETQ. With 1 base removed from V and 8 bases from J, the gap between germline ends came to 10 bases. The CDR3 is 13 amino acids. CDR3 bases: TGCGCCAGCAGCTTGCGGGGTGCGGATGAGCAGTTCTTC. This encodes CASSLRGADEQFF.

The chain joins TRBV9 to TRBJ1-1; D gene uncertain. The CDR3 totals 14 residues. V was trimmed by 4 bases and J by 2 bases, leaving 12 bases between them. CDR1 and CDR2 (germline): SGDLS, YYNGEE. The CDR3 region is CASSTLEFNTEAFF. Written as DNA, the CDR3 is TGTGCCAGCAGCACCCTAGAGTTTAACACTGAAGCTTTCTTT.

J is TRBJ2-1 and V is TRBV7-9, with 11 bases fitting TRBD1. After removal of 5 bases from V and 7 bases from J, the junction contained 7 bases not matched to a gene. The CDR3 sequence is 15 residues long. Germline CDR1 is SEHNR and CDR2 is FQNEAQ (reference sequence). CDR3 in amino acids: CASSPRDRGANEQFF. DNA of the CDR3: TGTGCCAGCAGCCCCCGGGACAGGGGGGCGAATGAGCAGTTCTTC.

In its sample, this clone was seen once. This chain joins TRBV5-4 and TRBJ1-2; TRBD1 is a possible D gene (6 bases). Germline V gives CDR1 SGHNT, CDR2 YYREEE (reference sequence). Trimming took off 4 bases at V and 0 bases at J, with 13 bases between the two ends. The CDR3 is 15 residues long. The CDR3 loop reads CASSPGQTSNYGYTF. The CDR3 DNA reads as TGTGCCAGCAGCCCAGGACAGACTTCTAACTATGGCTACACCTTC. Based on the CDR3 plus reference TRBV5-4 and TRBJ1-2, the full variable domain is ETGVTQSPTHLIKTRGQQVTLRCSSQSGHNTVSWYQQALGQGPQFIFQYYREEENGRGNFPPRFSGLQFPNYSSELNVNALELDDSALYLCASSPGQTSNYGYTFGSGTRLTVV.

The chain uses TRBV4-3 and TRBJ2-2; no clear D. The CDR3 is 14 amino acids. CDR1 LGHNA and CDR2 YSLEER come from the germline V gene. The V and J ends lost 2 bases and 4 bases respectively, with 8 bases between them. The CDR3 here is CASSQREGTGELFF. The DNA for the CDR3 is TGCGCCAGCAGCCAACGCGAAGGCACCGGGGAGCTGTTTTTT.

This chain links TRBV7-2 with TRBJ2-2; D is undetermined. The V gene lost 4 bases and the J gene lost 4 bases, with 13 bases spanning the gap. In germline, CDR1 is SGHTA, CDR2 FQGNSA. This CDR3 region has 15 residues. The CDR3 region has the DNA TGTGCCAGCAGCTCACGACGGGTTATCACCGGGGAGCTGTTTTTT. Translation: CASSSRRVITGELFF.

The CDR3 coding sequence is TGTGCCAGCAGTTGGGACAGGGGAGCTGAAGCTTTCTTT. Translated, it gives CASSWDRGAEAFF. This chain joins TRBV28 and TRBJ1-1; 10 nucleotides agree with TRBD1. CDR3 length: 13 residues. After removal of 4 bases from V and 6 bases from J, the junction contained 2 bases not matched to a gene. Per germline, CDR1 MDHEN and CDR2 SYDVKM. The full variable domain, with the rest looked up from reference TRBV28 and TRBJ1-1, is DVKVTQSSRYLVKRTGEKVFLECVQDMDHENMFWYRQDPGLGLRLIYFSYDVKMKEKGDIPEGYSVSREKKERFSLILESASTNQTSMYLCASSWDRGAEAFFGQGTRLTVV.

The V gene is TRBV20-1, the J gene TRBJ2-1; 10 positions match TRBD2. With V trimmed by 3 bases and J by 9 bases, 11 bases remained unmatched. The CDR3 loop spans 15 amino acids. From germline, CDR1 is DFQATT and CDR2 SNEGSKA (reference sequence). CDR3 sequence: CSASLRLAGVGEQFF. The CDR3 nucleotides read TGCAGTGCTAGTCTTCGTCTAGCGGGAGTTGGTGAGCAGTTCTTC.

This CDR3 is CASSLVGVTEAFF. The CDR3 DNA reads as TGTGCCAGCAGCTTGGTAGGGGTCACTGAAGCTTTCTTT. The chain combines TRBV11-2 with TRBJ1-1; D may be TRBD1 (5 bases). The CDR3 totals 13 residues. With 3 bases removed from V and 4 bases from J, the gap between germline ends came to 9 bases. Germline V CDR1 and CDR2: SGHAT, FQNNGV.

V usage is TRBV24-1 and J usage is TRBJ2-1, with D unresolved. The germline gives CDR1 KGHDR, CDR2 SFDVKD. This CDR3 contains 11 residues. Trimming took off 3 bases at V and 7 bases at J, with 3 bases between the two ends. CDR3 sequence: CATSDINEQFF. The CDR3 DNA reads as TGTGCCACCAGTGATATAAATGAGCAGTTCTTC.

The chain has TRBV20-1 and TRBJ2-3; D is possibly TRBD1 (5 bases). V was trimmed by 3 bases and J by 6 bases, leaving 16 bases between them. The V gene's germline CDR1 is DFQATT and CDR2 SNEGSKA (reference sequence). This CDR3 has 14 residues. Written as DNA, the CDR3 is TGCAGTGCTAGTATCCGCCAGGGTGATGATACGCAGTATTTT. Its translation: CSASIRQGDDTQYF.

The J gene is TRBJ2-7, the V gene TRBV5-5; possible D gene TRBD1, 6 bases. From germline, CDR1 is SGHKS and CDR2 YYEKEE (reference sequence). This CDR3 has 18 residues. Trimming shortened V by 5 bases and J by 3 bases, and 27 bases separated the two germline ends. CDR3 coding DNA: TGTGCCAGCAGAAACACAGGGAACCTACCCCTCGCGGGCTACGAGCAGTACTTC. Translated: CASRNTGNLPLAGYEQYF.

Points on this clone: The germline gene is not matched at one end of the junction; a read error may be the cause. CDR3 coding DNA: TGTGCCAGCAGCCTAGCGACAGGGTCGAACACTGAAGCTTTCTTT. Encoded protein: CASSLATGSNTEAFF. The chain recombines TRBV7-6 with TRBJ1-1; the match to TRBD1 covers 7 bases. The CDR3 contains 15 residues. Germline CDR1 and CDR2: SGHVS and FNYEAQ.

The V and J genes are TRBV18 and TRBJ2-1; D ambiguous. This CDR3 has 15 amino acids. Deletions cut 7 bases from V and 0 bases from J, with 13 bases between. Germline V CDR1 and CDR2: KGHSH, LQKENI. CDR3 sequence (DNA): TGTGCCAGCTTTGAGGACGTGAGCTCCTACAATGAGCAGTTCTTC. Its protein product is CASFEDVSSYNEQFF. Combining the CDR3 with reference TRBV18 and TRBJ2-1 gives the whole variable domain NAGVMQNPRHLVRRRGQEARLRCSPMKGHSHVYWYRQLPEEGLKFMVYLQKENIIDESGMPKERFSAEFPKEGPSILRIQQVVRGDSAAYFCASFEDVSSYNEQFFGPGTRLTVL.

This chain joins TRBV5-1 and TRBJ2-4; 7 bases match TRBD1. V shed 2 bases and J 3 bases; nucleotides not matched to a gene: 5. CDR3 size: 15 residues. CDR1 and CDR2 from the germline V gene are SGHRS and YFSETQ. This CDR3 is CASSLGTASKNIQYF. The CDR3 DNA follows: TGCGCCAGCAGCTTAGGGACAGCCAGCAAAAACATTCAGTACTTC.

The DNA for the CDR3 is TGTGCCAGCAGTTACTTGTTAGGGCAGCCCCAGCATTTT. Amino acids: CASSYLLGQPQHF. The chain combines TRBV6-6 with TRBJ1-5; D unclear. The germline gives CDR1 MNHNY, CDR2 SVGAGI (reference sequence). CDR3 size: 13 residues. Trimming took off 1 base at V and 7 bases at J, with 8 bases between the two ends.

The table lists this clone with a few counts. The chain couples TRBV7-9 to TRBJ1-1, with unresolved D. V gave up 7 bases and J gave up 1 base, with 13 bases separating them. Germline CDR1 reads SEHNR; CDR2 reads FQNEAQ (reference sequence). This CDR3 has 14 amino acids. CDR3 loop: CASIPDWGNTEAFF. DNA for the CDR3: TGTGCCAGCATCCCAGACTGGGGGAACACTGAAGCTTTCTTT.

The genes are TRBV15 and TRBJ1-5, with D possibly TRBD1 on 5 matching bases. This CDR3 is 14 amino acids long. Trimming cost V 4 bases and J 7 bases, with 14 bases left between them. Germline V gene data show CDR1 as LNHNV and CDR2 as YYDKDF (reference sequence). Here the CDR3 reads CATSIGASDQPQHF. The CDR3 bases are TGTGCCACCAGCATTGGGGCTTCGGACCAGCCCCAGCATTTT.

This clone came up a few times. The genes are TRBV19 and TRBJ1-1, with D maybe TRBD1 (5 bases). Looked up from germline, CDR1 is LNHDA and CDR2 is SQIVND (reference sequence). Trimming took 4 bases from V and 3 from J, leaving 18 bases between them. The CDR3 loop spans 16 amino acids. The chain's CDR3 is CASSSRRGGIHTEAFF. CDR3 bases: TGTGCCAGTAGTAGTAGGAGGGGCGGCATCCACACTGAAGCTTTCTTT.

This chain links TRBV4-2 with TRBJ2-1; 10 nucleotides align to TRBD2. In germline, CDR1 is LGHNA, CDR2 YNFKEQ. J lost 7 bases, V lost 7 bases, and 10 bases had no gene match. CDR3 length equals 15 residues. CDR3 nucleotide sequence: TGTGCCAGCACCCCGTCGGCTAGCGGGAGAAATGAGCAGTTCTTC. Encoded protein: CASTPSASGRNEQFF.

The V and J genes are TRBV24-1 and TRBJ1-3; possible D gene TRBD1, 6 bases. The CDR3 has 17 residues. CDR1 is KGHDR and CDR2 is SFDVKD in the germline V gene. Trimming shortened V by 5 bases and J by 0 bases, and 16 bases separated the two germline ends. CDR3 amino acids: CATSVPGARLSGNTIYF. The CDR3 DNA reads as TGTGCCACCAGTGTCCCAGGGGCTAGGCTCTCTGGAAACACCATATATTTT.

This clone was recorded once. This rearrangement joins TRBV5-8 to TRBJ2-1; 14 bases are a match to TRBD2. From germline, CDR1 is SGHTS and CDR2 YDEGEE. V lost 4 bases to trimming and J lost 7 bases; unmatched junction nucleotides: 7. CDR3 length: 16 residues. In nucleotides, the CDR3 is TGTGCCAGCAGCCAAGGGACTAGCGGGAGAGGGAATGAGCAGTTCTTC. Encoded protein: CASSQGTSGRGNEQFF.

V usage is TRBV5-6 and J usage is TRBJ1-1; TRBD1 might be the D (5 bases). The CDR3 contains 14 residues. V shed 4 bases and J shed 2 bases, with 12 bases lying between them. CDR1 is SGHDT and CDR2 is YYEEEE in the germline V gene. The CDR3 loop is CASSGRGLNTEAFF. The DNA of the CDR3 is TGTGCCAGCAGCGGTAGGGGTCTCAACACTGAAGCTTTCTTT.

CDR3 loop: CASSRGGPYEQYF. The CDR3 DNA sequence: TGTGCCAGCAGTCGGGGCGGACCCTACGAGCAGTACTTC. V is TRBV27 and J is TRBJ2-7; perhaps D is TRBD1 or TRBD2 (5 bases each). The CDR3 has 13 residues. Trimming cost V 5 bases and J 2 bases, with 10 bases left between them. Germline V gene data show CDR1 as MNHEY and CDR2 as SMNVEV (reference sequence).

CDR3 protein: CASSGAGAGQPQHF. The CDR3 coding sequence is TGTGCCAGCAGTGGGGCAGGGGCAGGGCAGCCCCAGCATTTT. V gene TRBV25-1 combines with J gene TRBJ1-5, with D perhaps matching TRBD1 (6 bases). V lost 4 bases to trimming and J lost 7 bases, with 14 bases between them. CDR3 length: 14 amino acids. The germline V gene encodes CDR1 MGHDK and CDR2 SYGVNS.